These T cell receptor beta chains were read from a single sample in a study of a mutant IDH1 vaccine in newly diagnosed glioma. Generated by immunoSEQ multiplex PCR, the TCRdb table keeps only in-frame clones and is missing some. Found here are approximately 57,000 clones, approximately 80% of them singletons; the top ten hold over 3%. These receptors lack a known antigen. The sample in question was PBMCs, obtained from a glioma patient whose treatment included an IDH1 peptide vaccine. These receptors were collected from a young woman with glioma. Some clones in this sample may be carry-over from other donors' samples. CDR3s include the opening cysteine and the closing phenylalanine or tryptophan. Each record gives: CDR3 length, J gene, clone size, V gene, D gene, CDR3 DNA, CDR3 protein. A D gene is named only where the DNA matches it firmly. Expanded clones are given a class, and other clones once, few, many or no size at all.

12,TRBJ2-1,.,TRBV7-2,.,TGTGCCAGCAGCTTAGTGGCTAGTAATCCGTTCTTC,CASSLVASNPFF
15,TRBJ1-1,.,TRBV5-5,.,TGTGCCAGCAGCTTTACCGGGGGGCTGAACACTGAAGCTTTCTTT,CASSFTGGLNTEAFF
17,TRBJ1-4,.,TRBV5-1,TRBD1,TGCGCCAGCAGCTTGGCTGGCAGGGGGCGAACTAATGAAAAACTGTTTTTT,CASSLAGRGRTNEKLFF
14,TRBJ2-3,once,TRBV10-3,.,TGTGCCATCAGTGCAGGAGTAGTCCCAGATACGCAGTATTTT,CAISAGVVPDTQYF
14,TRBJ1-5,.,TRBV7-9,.,TGTGCCAGCAGCTTAGAAGGTGGAAATCAGCCCCAGCATTTT,CASSLEGGNQPQHF
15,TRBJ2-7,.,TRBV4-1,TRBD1,TGCGCCAGCAGCCAGGGACAGGGGGCGTCCTACGAGCAGTACTTC,CASSQGQGASYEQYF
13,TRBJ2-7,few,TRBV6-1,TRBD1,TGTGCCAGCGTAAGGGACAGCTCCTACGAGCAGTACTTC,CASVRDSSYEQYF
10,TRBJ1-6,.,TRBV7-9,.,TGTGCCAGCAGCCCACATCCCCTCCACTTT,CASSPHPLHF
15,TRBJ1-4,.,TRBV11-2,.,TGTGCCAGCAGCCTCGACAGTGCAACTAATGAAAAACTGTTTTTT,CASSLDSATNEKLFF
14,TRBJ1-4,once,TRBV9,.,TGTGCCAGCAGCGTAGGACCGTCTAATGAAAAACTGTTTTTT,CASSVGPSNEKLFF
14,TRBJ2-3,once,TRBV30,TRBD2,TGTGCCTGGAGTAGCGGGATTAGCACAGATACGCAGTATTTT,CAWSSGISTDTQYF
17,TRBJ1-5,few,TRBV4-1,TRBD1,TGCGCCAGCAGCCAAGAACGGACAGGGGTCAGCAATCAGCCCCAGCATTTT,CASSQERTGVSNQPQHF
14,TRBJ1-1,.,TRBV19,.,TGTGCCAGTAGTATAACGCGCAGTTCCGCTGAAGCTTTCTTT,CASSITRSSAEAFF
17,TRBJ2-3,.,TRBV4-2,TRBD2,TGTGCCAGCAGCCAAGGTCTAGCGGGGGGGAGCAAAGATACGCAGTATTTT,CASSQGLAGGSKDTQYF
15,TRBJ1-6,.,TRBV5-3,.,TGTGCCAGAAAGGACAGCCGTGCCTATAATTCACCCCTCCACTTT,CARKDSRAYNSPLHF
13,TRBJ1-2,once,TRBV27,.,TGTGCCAGCAGTTTTCAGGGCGCCTATGGCTACACCTTC,CASSFQGAYGYTF
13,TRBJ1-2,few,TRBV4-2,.,TGTGCCAGCAGCCAAGGCCCGGGCTATGGCTACACCTTC,CASSQGPGYGYTF
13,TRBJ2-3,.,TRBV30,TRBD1,TGCGCCCACACGACAGGGGGCGCAGATACGCAGTATTTT,CAHTTGGADTQYF
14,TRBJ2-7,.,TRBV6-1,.,TGTGCCAGCAGATGGACAGATTCGGAGTACGAGCAGTACTTC,CASRWTDSEYEQYF
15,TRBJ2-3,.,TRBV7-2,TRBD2,TGTGCCAGCAGCTTGACTAGCGGGAGGGCGGATACGCAGTATTTT,CASSLTSGRADTQYF
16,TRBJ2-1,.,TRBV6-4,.,TGTGCCAGCAGTGGGGAAGGGGGGAGCCCTGTGAATGAGCAGTTCTTC,CASSGEGGSPVNEQFF
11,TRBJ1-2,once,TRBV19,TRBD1,TGTGCCAGTAGGGACAGGGGTGGCTACACCTTC,CASRDRGGYTF
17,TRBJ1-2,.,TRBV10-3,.,TGTGCCATCAGTGTGGGGACGGGACGGCTTTCTAACTATGGCTACACCTTC,CAISVGTGRLSNYGYTF
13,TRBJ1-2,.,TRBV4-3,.,TGCGCCAGCAGCCAGGGGATGAACGGTGGCTACACCTTC,CASSQGMNGGYTF
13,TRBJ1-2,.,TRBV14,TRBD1,TGTGCCAGCAGCCGGGACAGGACTTATGGCTACACCTTC,CASSRDRTYGYTF
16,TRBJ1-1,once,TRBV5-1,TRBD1,TGCGCCAGCAGCTTGAACAGGGGGCCGCTGGACACTGAAGCTTTCTTT,CASSLNRGPLDTEAFF
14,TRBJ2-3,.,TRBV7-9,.,TGTGCCAGCAGCTTAGGCCTCGGTGGAGATACGCAGTATTTT,CASSLGLGGDTQYF
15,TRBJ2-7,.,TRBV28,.,TGTGCCAGCAGTTTGCGTCAGTGGGAGACCTACGAGCAGTACTTC,CASSLRQWETYEQYF
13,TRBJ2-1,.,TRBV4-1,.,TGCGCCAGCAGCCCGCGGGGTATGAATGAGCAGTTCTTC,CASSPRGMNEQFF
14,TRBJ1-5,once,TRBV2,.,TGTGCCAGCAGTGTCGAGGGGTTTAATCAGCCCCAGCATTTT,CASSVEGFNQPQHF
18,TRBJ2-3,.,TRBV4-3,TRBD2,TGCGCCAGCAGCCAGACCCCAGAGCGGGGGGGCCCCACAGATACGCAGTATTTT,CASSQTPERGGPTDTQYF
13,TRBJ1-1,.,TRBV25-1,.,TGTGCCAGCACCGTGGGAATGAACACTGAAGCTTTCTTT,CASTVGMNTEAFF
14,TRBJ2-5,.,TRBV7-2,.,TGTGCCAGCAGCCGCCCGGGGGCGAAAGAGACCCAGTACTTC,CASSRPGAKETQYF
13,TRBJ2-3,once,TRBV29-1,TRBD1,TGCAGCTCTCGGACAGGGGGCACAGATACGCAGTATTTT,CSSRTGGTDTQYF
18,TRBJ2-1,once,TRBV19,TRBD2,TGTGCCAGTAGTACACCCCTCATGGGCGGGGGGATCCCGCCCGAGCAGTTCTTC,CASSTPLMGGGIPPEQFF
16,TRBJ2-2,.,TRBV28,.,TGTGCCAGCAGATCGGACCAGTTCGCGAACACCGGGGAGCTGTTTTTT,CASRSDQFANTGELFF
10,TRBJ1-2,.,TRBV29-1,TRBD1,TGCAGCGGCGGGGACAGGAGCTACACCTTC,CSGGDRSYTF
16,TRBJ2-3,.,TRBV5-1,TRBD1,TGCGCCAGCAGCAAGGGACAGGGGAGGGCCACAGATACGCAGTATTTT,CASSKGQGRATDTQYF
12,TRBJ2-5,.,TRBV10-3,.,TGTGCCATCAAAGGATCGGGCGAGACCCAGTACTTC,CAIKGSGETQYF
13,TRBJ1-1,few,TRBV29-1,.,TGCAGCGGGTCCCATGGGGGATTGACTGAAGCTTTCTTT,CSGSHGGLTEAFF
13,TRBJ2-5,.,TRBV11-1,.,TGTGCCAGCAGCTTAGGCCTCCAAGAGACCCAGTACTTC,CASSLGLQETQYF